This entry concerns a single TCR beta chain. The V end lost 2 bases, the J end lost 3 bases, and 5 bases lay between the germline ends. The CDR3 is made up of 12 amino acids. Germline values: CDR1 SNHLY, CDR2 FYNNEI. Produced via immunoSEQ multiplex PCR; TCRdb's table is partial and in-frame only. There are 110,000 to 150,000 clones in the sample; 70% to 90% occur only once, and around 2.9% lies in the top ten. This entry comes from a study of blood T cell repertoires in COVID-19. Study at large: Samples representing acute and convalescent COVID-19 were sourced from the United States, Italy and Spain.

V is TRBV2 and J is TRBJ2-7, with D possibly TRBD1 on 5 matching bases. The TCR was taken from a man aged 50-59 years with acute or convalescent COVID-19. Sequenced material: peripheral blood. CDR3 nucleotides: TGTGCCAGCAGTGAACAGGGCTACGAGCAGTACTTC. Amino acid sequence: CASSEQGYEQYF.